This T cell receptor beta chain was found in a study of blood T cells in healthy people across ages. The J segment lost 6 bases and the V segment lost 6 bases, leaving 3 bases of the junction unmatched. The CDR3 is made up of 13 amino acids. Germline V gene lookup returns CDR1 MDHEN and CDR2 SYDVKM. A second roughly 6 to 11 cycle PCR used barcoded and J-beta primers. TCRdb passed the 5' RACE reads through MiXCR, listing each CDR3 protein once. The table has about 640,000 distinct CDR3 sequences, roughly 50% seen once. To note about this clonotype: Its antigen is as yet unknown.

Whole-study findings and limits: Diversity estimates from one million T cells were considered underestimates.

This receptor was obtained from a man in his 60s in good health. The sample comprised blood. This rearrangement joins TRBV28 to TRBJ1-4; TRBD1 matches at 8 bases. CDR3 bases: TGTGCCAGCAGCGAGACAGGGGATGAAAAACTGTTTTTT. Its protein is CASSETGDEKLFF.